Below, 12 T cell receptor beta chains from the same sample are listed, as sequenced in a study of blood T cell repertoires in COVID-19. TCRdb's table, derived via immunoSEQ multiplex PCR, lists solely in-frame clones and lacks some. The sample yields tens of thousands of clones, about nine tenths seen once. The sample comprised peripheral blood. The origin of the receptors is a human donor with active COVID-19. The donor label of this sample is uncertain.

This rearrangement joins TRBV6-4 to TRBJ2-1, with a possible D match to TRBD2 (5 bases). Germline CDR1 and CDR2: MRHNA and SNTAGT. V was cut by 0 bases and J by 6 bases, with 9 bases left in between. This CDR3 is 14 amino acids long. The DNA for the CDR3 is TGTGCCAGCAGTGACTCTTGGACTTCCAATGAGCAGTTCTTC. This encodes CASSDSWTSNEQFF.

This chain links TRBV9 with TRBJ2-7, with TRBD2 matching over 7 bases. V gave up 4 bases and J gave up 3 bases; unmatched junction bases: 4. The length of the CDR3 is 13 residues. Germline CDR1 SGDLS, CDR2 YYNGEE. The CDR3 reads CASSQAGNYEQYF. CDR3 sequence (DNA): TGTGCCAGCAGCCAAGCGGGGAACTACGAGCAGTACTTC.

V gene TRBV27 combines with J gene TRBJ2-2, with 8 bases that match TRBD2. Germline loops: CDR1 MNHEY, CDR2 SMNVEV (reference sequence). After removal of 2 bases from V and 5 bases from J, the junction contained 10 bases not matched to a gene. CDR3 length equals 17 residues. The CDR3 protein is CASSLGNGRADTGELFF. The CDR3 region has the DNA TGTGCCAGCAGTTTAGGAAACGGGAGGGCCGATACCGGGGAGCTGTTTTTT.

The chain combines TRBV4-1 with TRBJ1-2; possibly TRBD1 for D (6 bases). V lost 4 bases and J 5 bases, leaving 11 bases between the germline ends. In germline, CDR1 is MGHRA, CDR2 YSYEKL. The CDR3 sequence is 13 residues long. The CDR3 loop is CASSPDSFYGYTF. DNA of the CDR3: TGCGCCAGCAGCCCGGACAGTTTTTATGGCTACACCTTC.

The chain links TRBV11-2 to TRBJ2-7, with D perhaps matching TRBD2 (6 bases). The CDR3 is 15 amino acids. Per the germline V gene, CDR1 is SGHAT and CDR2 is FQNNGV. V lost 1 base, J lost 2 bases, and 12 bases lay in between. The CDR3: CASSLGGVPPYEQYF. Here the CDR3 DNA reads TGTGCCAGCAGCTTAGGGGGGGTTCCACCCTACGAGCAGTACTTC.

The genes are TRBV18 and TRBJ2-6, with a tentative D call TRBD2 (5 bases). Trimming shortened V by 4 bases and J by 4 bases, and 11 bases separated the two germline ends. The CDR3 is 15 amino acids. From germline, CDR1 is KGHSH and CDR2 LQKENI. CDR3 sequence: CASSRGPPGANVLTF. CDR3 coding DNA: TGTGCCAGCTCACGCGGGCCTCCGGGGGCCAACGTCCTGACTTTC.

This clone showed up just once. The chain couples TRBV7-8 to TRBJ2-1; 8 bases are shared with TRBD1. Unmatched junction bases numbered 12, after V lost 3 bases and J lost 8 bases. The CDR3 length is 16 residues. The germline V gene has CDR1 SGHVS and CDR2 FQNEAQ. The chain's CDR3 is CASSLLQGADSDEQFF. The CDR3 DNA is TGTGCCAGCAGCTTGCTTCAGGGGGCGGATAGCGATGAGCAGTTCTTC.

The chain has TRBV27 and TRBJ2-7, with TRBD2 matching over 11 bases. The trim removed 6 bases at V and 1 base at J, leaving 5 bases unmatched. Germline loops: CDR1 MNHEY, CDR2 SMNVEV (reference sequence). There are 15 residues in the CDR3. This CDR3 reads CASSWGTSGSYEQYF. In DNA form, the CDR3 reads TGTGCCAGCAGCTGGGGGACTAGCGGATCCTACGAGCAGTACTTC.

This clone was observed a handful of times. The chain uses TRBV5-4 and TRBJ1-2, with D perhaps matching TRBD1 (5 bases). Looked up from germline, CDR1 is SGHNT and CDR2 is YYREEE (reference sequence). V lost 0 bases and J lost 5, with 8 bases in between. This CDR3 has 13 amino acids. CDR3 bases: TGTGCCAGCAGCTTGGCAGGGCCTTATGGCTACACCTTC. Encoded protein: CASSLAGPYGYTF.

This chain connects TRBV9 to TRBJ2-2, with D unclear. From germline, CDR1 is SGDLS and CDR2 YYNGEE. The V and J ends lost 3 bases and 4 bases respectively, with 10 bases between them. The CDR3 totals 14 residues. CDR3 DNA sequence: TGTGCCAGCAGCGCAGCAAGCGCCACCGGGGAGCTGTTTTTT. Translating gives CASSAASATGELFF.

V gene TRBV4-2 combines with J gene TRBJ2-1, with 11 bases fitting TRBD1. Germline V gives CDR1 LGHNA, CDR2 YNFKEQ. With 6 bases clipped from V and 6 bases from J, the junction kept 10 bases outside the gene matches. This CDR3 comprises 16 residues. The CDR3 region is CASSQTGQGAVNEQFF. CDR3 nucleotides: TGTGCCAGCAGTCAGACCGGACAGGGGGCTGTCAATGAGCAGTTCTTC.

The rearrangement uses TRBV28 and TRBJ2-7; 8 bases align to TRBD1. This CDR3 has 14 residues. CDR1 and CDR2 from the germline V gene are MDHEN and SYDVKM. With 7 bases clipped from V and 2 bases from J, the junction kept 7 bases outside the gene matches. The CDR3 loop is CASTDDRGPYEQYF. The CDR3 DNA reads TGTGCCAGCACGGACGACAGGGGACCCTACGAGCAGTACTTC.